This T cell receptor beta chain was retrieved from a study of T cells after yellow fever vaccination. Study results and caveats: On re-exposure, the response was weaker but peaked faster, at day 5 versus 15. Most clones from primary vaccination resurfaced after the booster (96% CD4, around 91% CD8). Of the clonotypes, a small share occurred in both CD4 and CD8 compartments.

The CDR3 sequence is 12 residues long. Germline values: CDR1 SGHVS, CDR2 FQNEAQ. V gave up 5 bases and J gave up 5 bases, with 9 bases separating them. In its sample, this clonotype was seen many times. Its specificity is unknown. They built TCR cDNA with 5'RACE template switching, a step that put in a universal primer site and UMIs. TCRdb independently ran MiXCR on the 5' RACE reads; one entry per CDR3 protein. The sample lists more than 300,000 distinct CDR3 sequences, around 10% seen once, with about 3.3% in the top ten. The TCR was taken from a man in his late teens or twenties who received the YFV17D yellow fever vaccine. The sample in question was CD4+ T cells sorted from PBMCs, obtained 45 days after the yellow fever booster vaccination. V is TRBV7-8 and J is TRBJ2-5, with D perhaps being TRBD1 or TRBD2 (5 bases each). The CDR3 DNA reads as TGTGCCAGCAGCCTGTGGGGGGAGACCCAGTACTTC. Its protein is CASSLWGETQYF.